The 5 T cell receptor beta chains in this list originate from one sample, sequenced in a study of chemoradiotherapy in HPV16-positive cancers. The protocol was immunoSEQ multiplex PCR, while the TCRdb copy is restricted to in-frame clones and leaves out a portion. The data show approximately 1,000 clones, roughly 87% seen once. Sequenced material: tumor tissue, taken from a patient who underwent chemoradiotherapy. Source of these receptors: a human donor with HPV-associated anogenital cancer.

The V gene is TRBV16, the J gene TRBJ2-1; a possible D gene is TRBD1 (5 bases). This CDR3 comprises 18 residues. CDR1 and CDR2 from the germline V gene are KGHSY and FQNENV. V lost 0 bases, J lost 3 bases, and 18 bases lay in between. The CDR3 reads CASSQSTEPSPIYNEQFF. In DNA form, the CDR3 reads TGTGCCAGCAGCCAATCGACAGAACCTTCCCCAATCTACAATGAGCAGTTCTTC. Combining the CDR3 with reference TRBV16 and TRBJ2-1 gives the whole variable domain GEEVAQTPKHLVRGEGQKAKLYCAPIKGHSYVFWYQQVLKNEFKFLISFQNENVFDETGMPKERFSAKCLPNSPCSLEIQATKLEDSAVYFCASSQSTEPSPIYNEQFFGPGTRLTVL.

This clone was recorded only once. The V gene is TRBV6-1, the J gene TRBJ1-5, with D perhaps matching TRBD1 (5 bases). CDR1 is MNHNS and CDR2 is SASEGT in the germline V gene. Trimming took 2 bases from V and 9 from J, leaving 17 bases between them. CDR3 length equals 15 residues. The CDR3 DNA is TGTGCCAGCAGTGAAAGTGCGGACACCTCCCGGCCCCAGCATTTT. It encodes CASSESADTSRPQHF.

The rearrangement uses TRBV28 and TRBJ1-3; TRBD1 is a possible D gene (5 bases). Germline CDR1 is MDHEN and CDR2 is SYDVKM. V lost 1 base, J lost 4 bases, and 8 bases lay in between. There are 14 residues in the CDR3. CDR3 nucleotide sequence: TGTGCCAGCAGTTTATCAGGGCTAGGAAACACCATATATTTT. The encoded protein is CASSLSGLGNTIYF.

CDR3 protein: CASSYGEGQPQHF. The CDR3 DNA reads TGTGCCAGCAGTTACGGGGAGGGCCAGCCCCAGCATTTT. The V call is TRBV6-5, the J call TRBJ1-5; D uncertain. The CDR3 extends over 13 amino acids. The V gene's germline CDR1 is MNHEY and CDR2 SVGAGI. The ends were cut back, 2 bases at V and 7 bases at J, with 9 bases in the middle.

This chain links TRBV5-1 with TRBJ2-7; 7 bases match TRBD2. The ends lost 4 bases at V and 1 base at J; junction bases unmatched: 5. CDR1 SGHRS and CDR2 YFSETQ come from the germline V gene. The CDR3 runs 14 residues. The CDR3 loop is CASSRSGASYEQYF. DNA of the CDR3: TGCGCCAGCAGCCGGAGCGGGGCTTCCTACGAGCAGTACTTC.